These T cell receptor beta chains were read from a single sample in a study of T cells in Graves' hyperthyroidism and ophthalmopathy. MiXCR was run by TCRdb on the multiplex PCR reads, yielding one entry per CDR3 protein. The profile shows fewer than 650,000 distinct CDR3 sequences, 12% to 15% of them singletons. Sequenced: blood. All receptors come from a young woman with Graves' ophthalmopathy. Both conserved end residues are part of each CDR3. Fields, in order: J gene, clone size, D gene, V gene, CDR3 length, CDR3 protein, CDR3 DNA. D genes are given only for firm matches. The size entry is marked missing in some rows and otherwise reads once, few, many or a size class.

J gene: TRBJ1-2
clone size: many
D gene: NA
V gene: TRBV27
CDR3 length: 13
CDR3 protein: CASSSQWTYGYTF
CDR3 DNA: TGTGCCAGCAGCTCACAATGGACGTATGGCTACACCTTC

J gene: TRBJ1-5
clone size: many
D gene: NA
V gene: TRBV2
CDR3 length: 15
CDR3 protein: CASSEGQGPGQPQHF
CDR3 DNA: TGTGCCAGCAGTGAAGGGCAGGGGCCCGGTCAGCCCCAGCATTTT

J gene: TRBJ2-3
clone size: many
D gene: TRBD1
V gene: TRBV10-3
CDR3 length: 15
CDR3 protein: CAISELSGGADTQYF
CDR3 DNA: TGTGCCATCAGTGAGCTGTCAGGGGGCGCAGATACGCAGTATTTT

J gene: TRBJ1-2
clone size: NA
D gene: NA
V gene: TRBV19
CDR3 length: 13
CDR3 protein: CASSIARTAGYTF
CDR3 DNA: TGTGCCAGTAGTATAGCTCGGACGGCTGGCTACACCTTC

J gene: TRBJ2-7
clone size: many
D gene: NA
V gene: TRBV28
CDR3 length: 14
CDR3 protein: CASSLGRASYEQYF
CDR3 DNA: TGTGCCAGCAGTTTGGGACGGGCCTCCTACGAGCAGTACTTC

J gene: TRBJ2-2
clone size: NA
D gene: NA
V gene: TRBV7-2
CDR3 length: 15
CDR3 protein: CASGRRGPYTGELFF
CDR3 DNA: TGTGCCAGCGGGAGGAGGGGGCCATACACCGGGGAGCTGTTTTTT

J gene: TRBJ2-7
clone size: NA
D gene: TRBD1
V gene: TRBV11-2
CDR3 length: 15
CDR3 protein: CASSTRDRGSYEQYF
CDR3 DNA: TGTGCCAGCAGCACTCGGGACAGGGGGTCCTACGAGCAGTACTTC

J gene: TRBJ2-1
clone size: many
D gene: TRBD2
V gene: TRBV7-2
CDR3 length: 13
CDR3 protein: CASSLEGGRPQFF
CDR3 DNA: TGTGCCAGCAGCTTAGAGGGCGGGAGACCCCAGTTCTTC

J gene: TRBJ2-1
clone size: few
D gene: NA
V gene: TRBV15
CDR3 length: 12
CDR3 protein: CATSRADSEQFF
CDR3 DNA: TGTGCCACCAGCAGAGCTGACAGTGAGCAGTTCTTC

J gene: TRBJ2-5
clone size: many
D gene: NA
V gene: TRBV24-1
CDR3 length: 17
CDR3 protein: CATSDFIFRKHQETQYF
CDR3 DNA: TGTGCCACCAGTGATTTCATCTTCAGAAAACACCAAGAGACCCAGTACTTC

J gene: TRBJ2-7
clone size: NA
D gene: TRBD2
V gene: TRBV14
CDR3 length: 15
CDR3 protein: CASSPATSGPYEQYF
CDR3 DNA: TGTGCCAGCAGCCCCGCGACTAGCGGGCCTTACGAGCAGTACTTC

J gene: TRBJ2-7
clone size: NA
D gene: TRBD1
V gene: TRBV7-7
CDR3 length: 14
CDR3 protein: CASSLQDRGHEQYF
CDR3 DNA: TGTGCTAGCAGCTTACAGGACAGGGGCCACGAGCAGTACTTC

J gene: TRBJ1-2
clone size: NA
D gene: TRBD1
V gene: TRBV12-3/TRBV12-4
CDR3 length: 14
CDR3 protein: CASSPGQEPYGYTF
CDR3 DNA: TGTGCCAGCAGCCCAGGACAGGAACCCTATGGCTACACCTTC

J gene: TRBJ2-7
clone size: many
D gene: NA
V gene: TRBV11-1
CDR3 length: 13
CDR3 protein: CASSLAAKSEQYF
CDR3 DNA: TGTGCCAGCAGCTTAGCGGCTAAGAGCGAGCAGTACTTC

J gene: TRBJ1-2
clone size: many
D gene: NA
V gene: TRBV4-1
CDR3 length: 15
CDR3 protein: CASSQGGQGLRGYTF
CDR3 DNA: TGCGCCAGCAGCCAAGGTGGCCAGGGGTTAAGAGGCTACACCTTC

J gene: TRBJ2-2
clone size: NA
D gene: NA
V gene: TRBV7-7
CDR3 length: 14
CDR3 protein: CASSLQDNTGELFF
CDR3 DNA: TGTGCTAGCAGCTTACAGGATAACACCGGGGAGCTGTTTTTT

J gene: TRBJ2-3
clone size: NA
D gene: TRBD2
V gene: TRBV20-1
CDR3 length: 14
CDR3 protein: CSAGLAGVTDTQYF
CDR3 DNA: TGCAGTGCTGGCCTAGCGGGAGTCACAGATACGCAGTATTTT

J gene: TRBJ2-1
clone size: many
D gene: NA
V gene: TRBV20-1
CDR3 length: 16
CDR3 protein: CSAGVGGTTTYNEQFF
CDR3 DNA: TGCAGTGCTGGGGTGGGGGGCACTACCACCTACAATGAGCAGTTCTTC